Listed here are 29 T cell receptor beta chains from one sample, sequenced in a study of regulatory T cells in long-lasting Graves disease. With iRepertoire HTBI primers and Arm-PCR of CDR3 regions, TCR beta libraries were built. A single record per CDR3 protein comes from TCRdb applying MiXCR to the multiplex PCR reads. The top ten hold 26% of the sample, which has a few hundred thousand distinct CDR3 sequences, about 25% seen once. Regarding time point: persistent/refractory GD, antithyroid drugs over 5 years with positive TRAb. TCR sequences were obtained from RNA taken from PBMCs. The source was peripheral blood mononuclear cells (PBMCs), collected when the disease was refractory, from a patient treated with antithyroid drugs. The receptors were sampled from a female donor with Graves disease.

This clonotype was observed a few times. The chain carries TRBV7-9 and TRBJ2-7, with D uncertain. The germline gives CDR1 SEHNR, CDR2 FQNEAQ (reference sequence). This CDR3 has 13 residues. The V gene lost 3 bases and the J gene lost 2 bases, with 8 bases spanning the gap. The CDR3 sequence is CASSFYDTYEQYF. The CDR3 nucleotides read TGTGCCAGCAGCTTTTACGATACCTACGAGCAGTACTTC.

This clonotype was seen a handful of times. The CDR3 loop is CASSPAPGANVLTF. CDR3 bases: TGTGCCAGCAGCCCAGCCCCTGGGGCCAACGTCCTGACTTTC. This chain connects TRBV2 to TRBJ2-6; D unclear. Between the trimmed V and J ends, which lost 6 bases and 2 bases, there was a span of 8 bases. The CDR3 has 14 amino acids. The germline CDR1 and CDR2 sequences are SNHLY and FYNNEI.

Concerning this clonotype: Possible read error: a much larger clone is one base away. V is TRBV20-1 and J is TRBJ2-7; the D gene is possibly TRBD2 (6 bases). Germline CDR1 and CDR2: DFQATT and SNEGSKA (reference sequence). Trimming stripped 5 bases from V and 2 bases from J, with 16 bases between. The CDR3 is made up of 14 amino acids. CDR3 sequence reads: CSAPSSRRAYEQYF. The CDR3 region has the DNA TGCAGTGCTCCATCTAGCAGGAGGGCCTACGAGCAGTACTTC.

Regarding this clonotype: One end of the junction does not line up with germline, which may come from a read error. The genes are TRBV25-1 and TRBJ1-2; D is ambiguous. The CDR3 is 14 residues long. The germline CDR1 and CDR2 sequences are MGHDK and SYGVNS. CDR3 nucleotides: TGTGCCAGCAGTCCTTTCCGGACTAACCATGGCTACACCTTC. Its protein is CASSPFRTNHGYTF.

This chain uses TRBV29-1 with TRBJ2-1; 7 nucleotides match TRBD2. Germline V gives CDR1 SQVTM, CDR2 ANQGSEA. This CDR3 contains 13 residues. The V gene end was trimmed by 1 base and the J gene end by 7 bases; junction bases not matched to a gene: 4. The CDR3 sequence is CSVEARESNEQFF. The CDR3 region has the DNA TGCAGCGTTGAAGCGCGGGAGTCAAATGAGCAGTTCTTC.

The genes are TRBV13 and TRBJ1-4; 7 bases fit TRBD1. The germline V gene encodes CDR1 PRHDT and CDR2 FYEKMQ (reference sequence). The junction had 11 bases not matched to a gene; V was cut back by 2 bases and J by 8 bases. The CDR3 length is 16 residues. CDR3 coding DNA: TGTGCCAGCAGCTTAAACCCCACCGGGACAGTAGAAAAACTGTTTTTT. Protein sequence: CASSLNPTGTVEKLFF.

This clonotype was counted a few times. This chain links TRBV7-9 with TRBJ1-4; D ambiguous. Germline V gene sequence: CDR1 SEHNR, CDR2 FQNEAQ (reference sequence). The CDR3 consists of 16 residues. Trimming left V 4 bases short and J 5 bases short, with 17 bases between. The CDR3 DNA reads TGTGCCAGCAGCTCGAAACGGGGAGAACACAATGAAAAACTGTTTTTT. This gives the protein CASSSKRGEHNEKLFF.

This clonotype was seen many times. The rearrangement joins TRBV6-2 or TRBV6-3 to TRBJ2-7; 8 positions match TRBD2. V lost 2 bases to trimming and J lost 6 bases; unmatched junction nucleotides: 15. CDR1 is MNHEY and CDR2 is SVGEGT in the germline V gene. The CDR3 is made up of 17 amino acids. CDR3 coding DNA: TGTGCCAGCAGTTACCTACTAGCGGTCGACCCTTTCTCCGAGCAGTACTTC. This encodes CASSYLLAVDPFSEQYF.

The chain recombines TRBV29-1 with TRBJ2-3; 8 nucleotides match TRBD2. V shed 2 bases, J shed 1 base, and the junction held 8 bases outside the gene matches. CDR3 size: 16 residues. Germline CDR1 is SQVTM and CDR2 is ANQGSEA. CDR3: CSVEHIVTSGTDTQYF. CDR3 nucleotide sequence: TGCAGCGTTGAACATATTGTGACTAGCGGCACAGATACGCAGTATTTT.

This clonotype was seen ten or more times. The chain couples TRBV29-1 to TRBJ2-7; a possible D gene is TRBD2 (6 bases). Germline CDR1 reads SQVTM; CDR2 reads ANQGSEA. Trimming shortened V by 6 bases and J by 5 bases, and 23 bases separated the two germline ends. This CDR3 has 15 amino acids. The CDR3 sequence: CSVVDPRDGVDEQYF. The CDR3 DNA reads as TGCAGCGTCGTGGACCCGCGGGATGGAGTCGACGAGCAGTACTTC.

The chain joins TRBV5-1 to TRBJ2-1; tentatively, D is TRBD1 (6 bases). Deletions cut 0 bases from V and 9 bases from J, with 13 bases between. Germline values: CDR1 SGHRS, CDR2 YFSETQ. This CDR3 comprises 14 residues. The CDR3 sequence is CASSLAQGVVEQFF. CDR3 DNA sequence: TGCGCCAGCAGCTTGGCACAGGGTGTCGTTGAGCAGTTCTTC.

This clonotype showed up just a few times. The V call is TRBV9, the J call TRBJ2-7, with 9 nucleotides matching TRBD2. Germline V gene data show CDR1 as SGDLS and CDR2 as YYNGEE. The junction had 5 bases not matched to a gene; V was cut back by 0 bases and J by 4 bases. This CDR3 is 15 amino acids long. The CDR3 sequence is CASSVAPSGMYEQYF. The CDR3 DNA is TGTGCCAGCAGCGTAGCGCCTAGCGGGATGTACGAGCAGTACTTC.

This clonotype came up many times. The CDR3 loop is CASSTTKTGNVGQPQHF. CDR3 nucleotides: TGTGCCAGCAGCACGACTAAGACAGGGAACGTGGGTCAGCCCCAGCATTTT. The rearrangement joins TRBV2 to TRBJ1-5; 7 bases match TRBD1. This CDR3 spans 17 amino acids. In germline, CDR1 is SNHLY, CDR2 FYNNEI. Trimming took 6 bases from V and 6 from J; bases not matched to a gene: 17.

This clonotype was seen at least ten times. J is TRBJ2-7 and V is TRBV7-8, with 8 bases that match TRBD2. Looked up from germline, CDR1 is SGHVS and CDR2 is FQNEAQ. The CDR3 runs to 16 residues. The junction had 12 bases not matched to a gene; V was cut back by 2 bases and J by 6 bases. The CDR3 is CASSLTHKREFSEQYF. CDR3 coding DNA: TGTGCCAGCAGCTTAACCCATAAGCGGGAGTTCTCCGAGCAGTACTTC.

J is TRBJ2-1 and V is TRBV15; D is possibly TRBD2 (7 bases). Trimming cost V 0 bases and J 2 bases, with 11 bases left between them. The CDR3 extends over 16 amino acids. Germline values: CDR1 LNHNV, CDR2 YYDKDF (reference sequence). CDR3 protein: CATSREGGGPYNEQFF. As DNA, the CDR3 is TGTGCCACCAGCAGAGAAGGGGGGGGCCCCTACAATGAGCAGTTCTTC.

This clonotype has more than one count but fewer than ten. The chain employs TRBV5-1 and TRBJ2-7; D gene uncertain. V was pared by 2 bases and J by 5 bases, with 17 bases between. The CDR3 is made up of 15 amino acids. CDR1 SGHRS and CDR2 YFSETQ come from the germline V gene. This chain's CDR3 is CASSLGPPVPHEQYF. As DNA, the CDR3 is TGCGCCAGCAGCTTAGGACCACCTGTTCCCCACGAGCAGTACTTC.

In this sample, this clonotype turned up many times. V and J are TRBV2 and TRBJ2-4; 13 bases align to TRBD2. With 2 bases clipped from V and 3 bases from J, the junction kept 4 bases outside the gene matches. The germline V gene encodes CDR1 SNHLY and CDR2 FYNNEI. The CDR3 spans 17 residues. This chain's CDR3 is CASSEYGLAGDKNIQYF. CDR3 nucleotide sequence: TGTGCCAGCAGTGAATACGGACTAGCGGGAGACAAAAACATTCAGTACTTC.

This clonotype has ten or more counts. The chain employs TRBV2 and TRBJ1-1; tentative D call: TRBD1 (5 bases). This CDR3 contains 13 residues. Germline V gene lookup returns CDR1 SNHLY and CDR2 FYNNEI. Between the trimmed V and J ends, which lost 0 bases and 11 bases, there was a span of 13 bases. The CDR3 DNA is TGTGCCAGCAGTGAAGCGGGGGGAGGTAGGGCTTTCTTT. As protein: CASSEAGGGRAFF.

This clonotype has a handful of counts. A read error may produce the germline difference seen at one junction end. The V and J genes are TRBV7-2 and TRBJ1-2; the match to TRBD1 covers 7 bases. This CDR3 has 13 residues. Germline CDR1 reads SGHTA; CDR2 reads FQGNSA. CDR3 DNA sequence: TGTGCCAGCAGCTTAGAATCTCGGACAGGCCTTGCCTTC. Amino acid sequence: CASSLESRTGLAF.

V and J are TRBV5-1 and TRBJ2-1; TRBD2 matches at 13 bases. Germline loops: CDR1 SGHRS, CDR2 YFSETQ. The CDR3 totals 17 residues. The V and J ends lost 0 bases and 8 bases, in that order; junction bases with no gene match: 8. The CDR3 DNA follows: TGCGCCAGCAGCTTGGGTGCCGGGACTAGCGGGATGTATGAGCAGTTCTTC. Encoded protein: CASSLGAGTSGMYEQFF.

This clonotype came up many times. This rearrangement joins TRBV28 to TRBJ1-3; possibly TRBD1 for D (6 bases). The V gene lost 6 bases and the J gene lost 0 bases, with 18 bases spanning the gap. This CDR3 comprises 17 residues. CDR1 and CDR2 (germline): MDHEN, SYDVKM. The CDR3 is CASSSGGGRSSGNTIYF. The DNA for the CDR3 is TGTGCCAGCAGCTCCGGAGGGGGAAGGAGCTCTGGAAACACCATATATTTT. The whole variable domain, filled in from reference TRBV28 and TRBJ1-3, reads DVKVTQSSRYLVKRTGEKVFLECVQDMDHENMFWYRQDPGLGLRLIYFSYDVKMKEKGDIPEGYSVSREKKERFSLILESASTNQTSMYLCASSSGGGRSSGNTIYFGEGSWLTVV.

This clonotype occurred a few times. This chain links TRBV13 with TRBJ2-7; 8 positions match TRBD2. This CDR3 has 16 amino acids. Germline V gene sequence: CDR1 PRHDT, CDR2 FYEKMQ (reference sequence). V shed 4 bases, J shed 7 bases, and the junction held 15 bases outside the gene matches. The CDR3 loop is CASSSYSERETREQYF. In DNA form, the CDR3 reads TGTGCCAGCAGCTCCTACTCGGAGCGGGAGACGCGGGAGCAGTACTTC.

The chain joins TRBV6-1 to TRBJ1-5; D gene unclear. Germline assignment: CDR1 MNHNS and CDR2 SASEGT. V was clipped by 11 bases and J by 2 bases, with 19 bases between them. This CDR3 is 15 amino acids long. The CDR3 region is CAALGSGSGNQPQHF. In DNA form, the CDR3 reads TGTGCCGCCCTTGGATCGGGGAGCGGCAATCAGCCCCAGCATTTT.

Worth noting for this clonotype: A much bigger clone sits one base away, suggesting this may be a read error. The missing conserved phenylalanine or tryptophan at the end of this CDR3 makes a read error likely. The J gene is TRBJ2-7, the V gene TRBV28, with a tentative D call TRBD2 (5 bases). In germline, CDR1 is MDHEN, CDR2 SYDVKM. This CDR3 contains 16 residues. The germline V and J ends were trimmed by 3 bases and 3 bases, with 18 bases remaining between them. The CDR3 is CASSFSVGRGYYEQYI. The CDR3 DNA is TGTGCCAGCAGTTTCTCTGTCGGACGGGGATACTACGAGCAGTACATC.

This clonotype was picked up one time. A read error may be the cause here, since a much bigger clone is one base away. The V and J genes are TRBV20-1 and TRBJ2-2; TRBD2 agrees at 8 bases. Germline CDR1 and CDR2: DFQATT and SNEGSKA (reference sequence). The CDR3 runs to 19 residues. For the CDR3, the DNA is TGCAGTGCCAAGCCAGCTGGAATTACTAGCGGCACGAACACCGGGGAGCTGCTTTTT. This encodes CSAKPAGITSGTNTGELLF.

The chain carries TRBV12-3 or TRBV12-4 and TRBJ1-1; D might be TRBD1 (5 bases). The CDR3 sequence is 15 residues long. Trimming cost V 6 bases and J 1 base, with 15 bases left between them. Here the CDR3 DNA reads TGTGCCAGCAGCCAAGAAGGGGCAGGGAACACTGAAGCTTTCTTT. Amino acids: CASSQEGAGNTEAFF.

This clonotype was detected ten times or more. This chain joins TRBV28 and TRBJ1-1, with a possible D match to TRBD1 (6 bases). With 1 base removed from V and 5 bases from J, the gap between germline ends came to 11 bases. Per the germline V gene, CDR1 is MDHEN and CDR2 is SYDVKM. This CDR3 is 14 amino acids long. This CDR3 is CASSLLGGVTEAFF. CDR3 coding DNA: TGTGCCAGCAGTTTATTGGGGGGCGTTACTGAAGCTTTCTTT.

The DNA for the CDR3 is TGTGCCAGCAGGACAGGGGGCTCGAACACTGAAGCTTTCTTT. This gives the protein CASRTGGSNTEAFF. This chain links TRBV28 with TRBJ1-1; 10 bases line up with TRBD1. Germline lookup yields CDR1 MDHEN and CDR2 SYDVKM. The V and J ends lost 6 bases and 1 base, in that order; junction bases with no gene match: 2. This CDR3 spans 14 amino acids.

This clonotype was picked up a small number of times. The chain joins TRBV5-1 to TRBJ1-1, with TRBD1 matching over 7 bases. CDR3 length: 16 amino acids. The junction had 7 bases not matched to a gene; V was cut back by 0 bases and J by 2 bases. The germline gives CDR1 SGHRS, CDR2 YFSETQ. Written as DNA, the CDR3 is TGCGCCAGCAGCTTGGGCAGGGGGGGAAGAAACACTGAAGCTTTCTTT. Its translation is CASSLGRGGRNTEAFF.